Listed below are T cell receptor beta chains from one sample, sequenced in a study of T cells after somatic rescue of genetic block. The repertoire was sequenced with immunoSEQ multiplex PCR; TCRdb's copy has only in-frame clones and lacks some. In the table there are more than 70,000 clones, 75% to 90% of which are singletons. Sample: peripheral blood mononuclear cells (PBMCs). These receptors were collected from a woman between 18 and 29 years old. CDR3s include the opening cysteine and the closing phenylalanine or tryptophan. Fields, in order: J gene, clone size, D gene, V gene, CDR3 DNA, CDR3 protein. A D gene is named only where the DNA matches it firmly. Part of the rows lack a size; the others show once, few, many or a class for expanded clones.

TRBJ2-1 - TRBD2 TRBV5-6 TGTGCCAGCAGTAGGCTAGCGGGAGGCCCTTACAATGAGCAGTTCTTC CASSRLAGGPYNEQFF
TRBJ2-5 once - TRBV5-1 TGCGCCAGCAGCCAGGACTTAGGCCCTCAAGAGACCCAGTACTTC CASSQDLGPQETQYF
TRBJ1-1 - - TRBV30 TGTGCCTGGAGCTTCGGGGCTGAAGCTTTCTTT CAWSFGAEAFF
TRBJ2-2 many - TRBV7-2 TGTGCCAGCAGCTTAACCGGGGAGCTGTTTTTT CASSLTGELFF
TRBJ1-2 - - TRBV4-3 TGCGCCAGCAGCCGGGGGGATAACTATGGCTACACCTTC CASSRGDNYGYTF
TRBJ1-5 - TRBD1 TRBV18 TGTGCCAGCTCACTGGGGACAGGTCGGGATCAGCCCCAGCATTTT CASSLGTGRDQPQHF
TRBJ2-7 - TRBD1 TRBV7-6 TGTGCCAGCAGCCAAAGGGACAGCTCCTACGAGCAGTACTTC CASSQRDSSYEQYF
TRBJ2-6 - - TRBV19 TGTGCCAGTAGTATTCCCCGGACGGGGGCTAGGGGGGCCAACGTCCTGACTTTC CASSIPRTGARGANVLTF
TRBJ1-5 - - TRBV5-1 TGCGCCAGCAGCTTGACCCCCACGGGCCTGGGGAGCAATCAGCCCCAGCATTTT CASSLTPTGLGSNQPQHF
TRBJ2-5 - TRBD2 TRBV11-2 TGTGCCAGCAGCTCGCAGGGAGGGCGAGAGACCCAGTACTTC CASSSQGGRETQYF
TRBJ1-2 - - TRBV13 TGTGCCAGCAGCCCAGTTCGGGCTCCTCATGGCTACACCTTC CASSPVRAPHGYTF
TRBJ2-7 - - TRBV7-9 TGTGCCAGCAGCTTAAGGATGCAGGGTCGGTCCTACGAGCAGTACTTC CASSLRMQGRSYEQYF
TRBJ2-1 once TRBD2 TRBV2 TGTGCCAGCAGAGGAGCGGGAGTCTACAATGAGCAGTTCTTC CASRGAGVYNEQFF
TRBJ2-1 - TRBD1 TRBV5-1 TGCGCCAGCAGCGCCAAGGGGGCGGTAGAGCAGTTCTTC CASSAKGAVEQFF
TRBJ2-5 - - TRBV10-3 TGTGCCATCAGTGAAGCCAAAGGGGAGACCCAGTACTTC CAISEAKGETQYF
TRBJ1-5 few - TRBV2 TGTGCCAGCAGTGAAGCAATGGTCCGGCTTCGAGCCCAGCATTTT CASSEAMVRLRAQHF
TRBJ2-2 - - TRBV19 TGTGCCAGTAGTATCCTAGAAAACCCGGGGGGACACGCGAACACCGGGGAGCTGTTTTTT CASSILENPGGHANTGELFF
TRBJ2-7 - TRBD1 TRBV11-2 TGTGCCAGCAGCTTACACGGGACAGGGGACGAGCAGTACTTC CASSLHGTGDEQYF
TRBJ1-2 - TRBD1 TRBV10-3 TGTGCCAGCGCGGGACAGCAGGACTTCAACTATGGCTACACCTTC CASAGQQDFNYGYTF
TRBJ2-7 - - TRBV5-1 TGCGCCAGCAGCTTGGCCGACAGTTACTACGAGCAGTACTTC CASSLADSYYEQYF
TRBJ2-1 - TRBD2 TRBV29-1 TGCAGCGTGGGGAGGGCGGGAATGTACAATGAGCAGTTCTTC CSVGRAGMYNEQFF
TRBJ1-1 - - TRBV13 TGTGCCAGCAGCCCGACCTATGGGACGGGGATGAACACTGAAGCTTTCTTT CASSPTYGTGMNTEAFF
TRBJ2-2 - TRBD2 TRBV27 TGTGCCAGCAGCCAACTAGCGGGAGGGCCGGCCGGGGAGCTGTTTTTT CASSQLAGGPAGELFF
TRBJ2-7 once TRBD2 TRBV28 TGTGCCAGCAGTTTATTGGGGGAGGGGCCCTACGAGCAGTACTTC CASSLLGEGPYEQYF
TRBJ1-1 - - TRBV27 TGTGCCAGCAGTTTCCAGCGAGAAAACACTGAAGCTTTCTTT CASSFQRENTEAFF
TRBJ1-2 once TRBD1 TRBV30 TGTGCCTGGAGCCCCGGGACAGGGAATGGCTACACCTTC CAWSPGTGNGYTF
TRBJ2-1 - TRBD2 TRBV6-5 TGTGCCAGCAGCGCGGGGGCCTACAATGAGCAGTTCTTC CASSAGAYNEQFF
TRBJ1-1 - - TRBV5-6 TGTGCCAGCAGCCTACGCCCCAGGGGTCCCACTGAAGCTTTCTTT CASSLRPRGPTEAFF
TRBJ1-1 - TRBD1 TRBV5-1 TGCGCCAGCAGCCGATTCATACAGGGGGCCGGCACTGAAGCTTTCTTT CASSRFIQGAGTEAFF
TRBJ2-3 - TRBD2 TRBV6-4 TGTGCCAGCAGTGAAGAACTAGCGGGGGATAGCACAGATACGCAGTATTTT CASSEELAGDSTDTQYF
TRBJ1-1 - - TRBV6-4 TGTGCCAGCAGCGATACATTCCCCGAAGCTTTCTTT CASSDTFPEAFF
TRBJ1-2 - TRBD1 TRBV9 TGTGCCAGCAGCGTTGGGACAGGGACTAACTATGGCTACACCTTC CASSVGTGTNYGYTF
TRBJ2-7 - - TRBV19 TGTGCCAGTGGTGCAGGGGTCGACTACGAGCAGTACTTC CASGAGVDYEQYF
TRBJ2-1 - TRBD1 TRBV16 TGTGCCAGCAGCCGGGACAGGGGTCATGAGCAGTTCTTC CASSRDRGHEQFF
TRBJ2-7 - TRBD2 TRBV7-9 TGTGCCAGCAGCGTGACTAGCGCCGCCTACGAGCAGTACTTC CASSVTSAAYEQYF
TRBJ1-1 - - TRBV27 TGTGCCAGCAGTTTAAACTCAGGACTGATGAACACTGAAGCTTTCTTT CASSLNSGLMNTEAFF
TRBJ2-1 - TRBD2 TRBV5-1 TGCGCCAGCAGCCTTGGACTAGCGGCCTACAATGAGCAGTTCTTC CASSLGLAAYNEQFF
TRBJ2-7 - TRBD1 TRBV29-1 TGCAGCGTTGGGGGACAGGGTGGTCCCCTCTACGAGCAGTACTTC CSVGGQGGPLYEQYF
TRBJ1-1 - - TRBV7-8 TGTGCCAGCAGCTTAGATGGGCTTCTTGGGGCTTTCTTT CASSLDGLLGAFF
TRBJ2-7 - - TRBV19 TGTGCCAGTACTGGGGGGACCCAGCAGTACTTC CASTGGTQQYF
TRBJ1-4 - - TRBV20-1 TGCAGTGCTAGTGCTCCGGGCGGACCTATTTTT CSASAPGGPIF
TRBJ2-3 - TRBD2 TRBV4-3 TGCGCCAGCAGCCCATATAGCGGGAGTGGTGTAGATACGCAGTATTTT CASSPYSGSGVDTQYF
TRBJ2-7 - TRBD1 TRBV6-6 TGTGCCAGCAGCCAACAGGGGGGTAGGGAGCAGTACTTC CASSQQGGREQYF
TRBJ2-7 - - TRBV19 TGTGCCAGTAGTATGTCAGGGGCGTTGTACGAGCAGTACTTC CASSMSGALYEQYF
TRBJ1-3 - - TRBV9 TGTGCCAGCAGCACATCCCGGGGCAGCGGAAACACCATATATTTT CASSTSRGSGNTIYF
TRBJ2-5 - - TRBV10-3 TGTGCTACAGGGAGGCAAGAGACCCAGTACTTC CATGRQETQYF
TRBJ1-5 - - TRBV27 TGTGCCAGCAGTTCGGGACCTCAGCCCCAGCATTTT CASSSGPQPQHF
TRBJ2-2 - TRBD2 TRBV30 TGTGCCTGGAGTGGAATGGGACTAGCGGCCACCGGGGAGCTGTTTTTT CAWSGMGLAATGELFF
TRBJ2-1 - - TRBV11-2 TGTGCCAGCAGGGGAGACAAGTTCTACAATGAGCAGTTCTTC CASRGDKFYNEQFF
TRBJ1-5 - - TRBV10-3 TGTGCCATCGCGTCTAGTGGACAGCCCCAGCATTTT CAIASSGQPQHF